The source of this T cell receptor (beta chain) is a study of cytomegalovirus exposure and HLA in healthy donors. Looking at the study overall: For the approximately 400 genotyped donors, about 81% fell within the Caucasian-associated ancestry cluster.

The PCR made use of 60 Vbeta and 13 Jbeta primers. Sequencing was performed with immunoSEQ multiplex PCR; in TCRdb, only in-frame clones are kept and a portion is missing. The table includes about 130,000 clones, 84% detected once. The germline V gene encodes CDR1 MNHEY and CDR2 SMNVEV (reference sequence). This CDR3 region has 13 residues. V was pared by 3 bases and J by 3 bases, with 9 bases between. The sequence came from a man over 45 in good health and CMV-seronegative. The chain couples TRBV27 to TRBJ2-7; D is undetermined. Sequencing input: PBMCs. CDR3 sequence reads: CASSFQTGYEQYF. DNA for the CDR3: TGTGCCAGCAGTTTCCAGACGGGCTACGAGCAGTACTTC.